The 27 T cell receptor beta chains below were found in one sample sequenced in a study of blood T cell repertoires in COVID-19. Generated by immunoSEQ multiplex PCR, the TCRdb table keeps only in-frame clones and is missing some. The table lists tens of thousands of clones, roughly 80% of them singletons. Sequenced sample: peripheral blood. The receptors shown here come from a man in his fifties or sixties with acute or convalescent COVID-19.

This clone was picked up a small number of times. V usage is TRBV5-5 and J usage is TRBJ1-1; unclear D gene. V dropped 3 bases and J dropped 0 bases, with 12 bases sitting between them. CDR3 length: 15 residues. The germline V gene has CDR1 SGHKS and CDR2 YYEKEE (reference sequence). The CDR3 loop is CASSSLAGVNTEAFF. CDR3 in DNA: TGTGCCAGCAGCTCCCTCGCAGGCGTGAACACTGAAGCTTTCTTT.

This clone occurred once. The chain recombines TRBV30 with TRBJ1-3; no firm D call. CDR3 length equals 13 residues. V shed 2 bases and J shed 4 bases, with 9 bases lying between them. Germline V gene lookup returns CDR1 GTSNPN and CDR2 SVGIG (reference sequence). The CDR3 spells CAWSPIQGNTIYF. The CDR3 DNA sequence: TGTGCCTGGAGTCCAATACAGGGAAACACCATATATTTT. Looking up the rest from reference TRBV30 and TRBJ1-3 gives the full variable domain: SQTIHQWPATLVQPVGSPLSLECTVEGTSNPNLYWYRQAAGRGLQLLFYSVGIGQISSEVPQNLSASRPQDRQFILSSKKLLLSDSGFYLCAWSPIQGNTIYFGEGSWLTVV.

The V call is TRBV18, the J call TRBJ2-6, with 10 positions matching TRBD1. V lost 3 bases to trimming and J lost 0 bases; unmatched junction nucleotides: 11. Germline V gene sequence: CDR1 KGHSH, CDR2 LQKENI. The CDR3 is 20 residues long. The CDR3 region has the DNA TGTGCCAGCTCACCGCGGCCCGGGACAGGGGTTAACTCTGGGGCCAACGTCCTGACTTTC. Translated, it gives CASSPRPGTGVNSGANVLTF.

This chain links TRBV6-5 with TRBJ1-5, with a tentative D call TRBD1 (5 bases). The germline V gene has CDR1 MNHEY and CDR2 SVGAGI. V lost 7 bases to trimming and J lost 5 bases, with 12 bases between them. The CDR3 length is 13 residues. This CDR3 reads CASKQGYYQPQHF. CDR3 in DNA: TGTGCCAGCAAGCAGGGTTATTATCAGCCCCAGCATTTT.

This sequence joins TRBV7-2 and TRBJ1-6, with 10 bases identical to TRBD1. The J segment lost 10 bases and the V segment lost 2 bases, leaving 2 bases of the junction unmatched. The germline V gene encodes CDR1 SGHTA and CDR2 FQGNSA. This CDR3 spans 14 amino acids. CDR3 loop: CASSLRTGGSPLHF. CDR3 DNA: TGTGCCAGCAGCTTACGGACAGGGGGATCACCCCTCCACTTT.

The rearrangement uses TRBV5-1 and TRBJ2-7; 9 bases align to TRBD1. This CDR3 is 14 amino acids long. The J segment lost 5 bases and the V segment lost 4 bases, leaving 7 bases of the junction unmatched. Germline assignment: CDR1 SGHRS and CDR2 YFSETQ. CDR3 bases: TGCGCCAGCAGCCGTGGGACAGGGAATAACGAGCAGTACTTC. Its protein product is CASSRGTGNNEQYF.

This clone was found once. The CDR3 DNA sequence: TGCGCCAGCAGTCTCTCAGGGGTGGCTGGAAACACCATATATTTT. Residues: CASSLSGVAGNTIYF. The chain is built from TRBV4-1 and TRBJ1-3, with D possibly being TRBD1 (6 bases). Germline CDR1 and CDR2: MGHRA and YSYEKL. This CDR3 contains 15 residues. V was clipped by 6 bases and J by 2 bases, with 14 bases between them.

V and J are TRBV4-1 and TRBJ1-3; a possible D gene is TRBD1 (6 bases). CDR3 length: 13 residues. V shed 4 bases and J shed 3 bases, with 7 bases lying between them. The V gene's germline CDR1 is MGHRA and CDR2 YSYEKL. CDR3 DNA: TGCGCCAGCAGCCCAGGGGTTGGAAACACCATATATTTT. Protein product: CASSPGVGNTIYF.

The chain couples TRBV2 to TRBJ2-7; 9 bases map to TRBD1. Germline V CDR1 and CDR2: SNHLY, FYNNEI. The V segment lost 8 bases and the J segment 6 bases; nucleotides outside the gene matches: 8. The CDR3 covers 13 residues. The CDR3 region is CASVRDREAEQYF. The CDR3 region has the DNA TGTGCCAGCGTCCGGGACAGGGAAGCCGAGCAGTACTTC.

V and J are TRBV6-2 or TRBV6-3 and TRBJ2-7; D not resolved. Between the trimmed V and J ends, which lost 5 bases and 5 bases, there was a span of 16 bases. Germline-derived CDR1 and CDR2 are MNHEY and SVGEGT. The CDR3 covers 14 residues. CDR3 sequence reads: CASSTSMVLNEQYF. CDR3 nucleotides: TGTGCCAGCAGTACATCCATGGTCTTGAACGAGCAGTACTTC.

This sequence joins TRBV5-1 and TRBJ1-1; 10 positions match TRBD1. The junction had 5 bases not matched to a gene; V was cut back by 4 bases and J by 2 bases. The CDR3 covers 15 residues. Per germline, CDR1 SGHRS and CDR2 YFSETQ. The CDR3 is CASSRQGALNTEAFF. The CDR3 coding sequence is TGCGCCAGCAGCCGACAGGGGGCTTTAAACACTGAAGCTTTCTTT.

The rearrangement joins TRBV18 to TRBJ2-5; D gene uncertain. Germline loops: CDR1 KGHSH, CDR2 LQKENI. Trimming removed 3 bases at V and 1 base at J, with 6 bases between. The CDR3 has 13 residues. The CDR3 region is CASSPSGQETQYF. Here the CDR3 DNA reads TGTGCCAGCTCACCTTCAGGCCAAGAGACCCAGTACTTC.

The rearrangement joins TRBV9 to TRBJ1-6; the match to TRBD1 covers 8 bases. Germline V gene sequence: CDR1 SGDLS, CDR2 YYNGEE. With 4 bases clipped from V and 7 bases from J, the junction kept 7 bases outside the gene matches. There are 15 residues in the CDR3. The CDR3 reads CASSWTGTGNSPLHF. CDR3 DNA sequence: TGTGCCAGCAGCTGGACCGGGACAGGCAATTCACCCCTCCACTTT.

This clone occurred a few times. V is TRBV10-3 and J is TRBJ2-1; 7 bases map to TRBD1. CDR3 size: 15 residues. Germline V CDR1 and CDR2: ENHRY, SYGVKD. Germline trimming cut 3 bases from V and 5 bases from J; bases unmatched to any gene: 7. The CDR3 DNA is TGTGCCATCAGTGAAGGCCCCCAGGGGGACAATGAGCAGTTCTTC. Encoded protein: CAISEGPQGDNEQFF.

The chain links TRBV9 to TRBJ2-3; tentative D call: TRBD1 (7 bases). Looked up from germline, CDR1 is SGDLS and CDR2 is YYNGEE. The CDR3 spans 18 residues. Trimming took 3 bases from V and 0 from J, leaving 20 bases between them. CDR3 region: CASSASIGGGASTDTQYF. CDR3 coding DNA: TGTGCCAGCAGCGCCAGCATAGGGGGCGGGGCGAGCACAGATACGCAGTATTTT.

The V call is TRBV19, the J call TRBJ1-2, with D perhaps TRBD1 (5 bases). Trimming left V 4 bases short and J 5 bases short, with 17 bases between. The CDR3 has 15 residues. CDR1 is LNHDA and CDR2 is SQIVND in the germline V gene (reference sequence). The CDR3 sequence: CASSTPRGGWYGYTF. In nucleotides, the CDR3 is TGTGCCAGTAGTACCCCGCGGGGGGGATGGTATGGCTACACCTTC.

Comments on this clone: This clone may be a read error of a much larger clone one base away. CDR3 in DNA: TGTGCCGGTAGCCCGGGACAGCCCTTTAACTATGGCTACACCTTC. Encoded protein: CAGSPGQPFNYGYTF. The chain carries TRBV19 and TRBJ1-2; 7 bases line up with TRBD1. Germline V gene lookup returns CDR1 LNHDA and CDR2 SQIVND (reference sequence). The CDR3 length is 15 residues.

This chain joins TRBV19 and TRBJ1-5; 10 nucleotides agree with TRBD1. CDR1 and CDR2 (germline): LNHDA, SQIVND (reference sequence). The CDR3 has 16 amino acids. V dropped 3 bases and J dropped 3; count of bases not matched to a gene: 5. CDR3 sequence: CASSMGGQGFNQPQHF. CDR3 DNA sequence: TGTGCCAGTAGTATGGGGGGACAGGGGTTCAATCAGCCCCAGCATTTT.

This chain uses TRBV6-5 with TRBJ1-2; 10 nucleotides match TRBD1. The CDR3 is 16 residues long. Germline trimming cut 2 bases from V and 3 bases from J; bases unmatched to any gene: 6. Germline assignment: CDR1 MNHEY and CDR2 SVGAGI. The CDR3 DNA sequence: TGTGCCAGCAGTTACGTTCGGACAGGGGGTCACTATGGCTACACCTTC. Encoded protein: CASSYVRTGGHYGYTF.

The chain uses TRBV5-1 and TRBJ2-1, with 12 bases aligning to TRBD2. The CDR3 has 15 residues. Looked up from germline, CDR1 is SGHRS and CDR2 is YFSETQ. The junction had 3 bases not matched to a gene; V was cut back by 4 bases and J by 4 bases. The CDR3 coding sequence is TGCGCCAGCAGCCGTACTAGCGGGGGGTACAATGAGCAGTTCTTC. Amino acids: CASSRTSGGYNEQFF.

This clone was observed once. The chain joins TRBV9 to TRBJ2-4; 7 positions agree with TRBD1. The CDR3 consists of 16 residues. Trimming removed 1 base from V and 1 base from J; junction bases left unmatched: 5. The germline V gene encodes CDR1 SGDLS and CDR2 YYNGEE. The CDR3 spells CASSVNRGWAKNIQYF. In DNA, the CDR3 is TGTGCCAGCAGCGTAAACAGGGGATGGGCCAAAAACATTCAGTACTTC.

The V gene is TRBV7-2, the J gene TRBJ1-4; D gene uncertain. The CDR3 runs 14 residues. Germline values: CDR1 SGHTA, CDR2 FQGNSA. Between the trimmed V and J ends, which lost 4 bases and 8 bases, there was a span of 14 bases. The CDR3 spells CASSSGLGREKLFF. CDR3 DNA: TGTGCCAGCAGCTCGGGCCTCGGGAGGGAAAAACTGTTTTTT.

The V gene is TRBV7-2, the J gene TRBJ1-2; TRBD1 might be the D (5 bases). Germline CDR1 and CDR2: SGHTA and FQGNSA. CDR3 length equals 14 residues. V was cut by 0 bases and J by 5 bases, with 10 bases left in between. CDR3 nucleotide sequence: TGTGCCAGCAGCTTAGCGTTTACAGGTTATGGCTACACCTTC. Translating gives CASSLAFTGYGYTF.

This sequence joins TRBV4-1 and TRBJ1-2; TRBD1 might be the D (5 bases). The V gene's germline CDR1 is MGHRA and CDR2 YSYEKL. The V end lost 1 base, the J end lost 4 bases, and 13 bases lay between the germline ends. This CDR3 region has 15 residues. The CDR3 sequence: CASSQGAGLGYGYTF. The CDR3 nucleotides read TGCGCCAGCAGCCAAGGAGCAGGGTTGGGCTATGGCTACACCTTC.

V usage is TRBV6-2 or TRBV6-3 and J usage is TRBJ2-3; 11 bases fit TRBD1. Germline CDR1 reads MNHEY; CDR2 reads SVGEGT. With V trimmed by 6 bases and J by 4 bases, 9 bases remained unmatched. The CDR3 spans 16 residues. The CDR3 DNA is TGTGCCAGCAGCCGACCCGGACAGGGGGCCGCAGATACGCAGTATTTT. Protein: CASSRPGQGAADTQYF.

The V and J genes are TRBV6-5 and TRBJ1-2, with 7 positions matching TRBD1. The germline V gene encodes CDR1 MNHEY and CDR2 SVGAGI. Losses at the gene ends were 7 bases for V and 0 bases for J; bases not matched to a gene: 2. CDR3 size: 13 residues. CDR3 in amino acids: CASTTGANYGYTF. For the CDR3, the DNA is TGTGCCAGCACCACAGGGGCTAACTATGGCTACACCTTC.

V gene TRBV6-2 or TRBV6-3 combines with J gene TRBJ2-5; perhaps TRBD1 as D (5 bases). CDR1 is MNHEY, CDR2 SVGEGT, per germline. CDR3 length: 14 amino acids. Between the trimmed V and J ends, which lost 1 base and 4 bases, there was a span of 10 bases. CDR3 bases: TGTGCCAGCAGTTACTTAGTTCAGGGAGAGACCCAGTACTTC. It translates to CASSYLVQGETQYF.